The clone carrying this T cell receptor (beta chain) came up a few times. The antigen is unknown. This entry comes from a study of blood T cells in healthy people across ages. Overall study findings and caveats: Observed TCR beta diversity per million T cells went down as age went up. This fall followed a roughly linear course with age. The donors' CMV status was not determined, possibly confounding changes in expanded clonotypes.

The CDR3 length is 14 residues. V was pared by 5 bases and J by 6 bases, with 9 bases of the junction left unmatched. Germline lookup yields CDR1 SEHNR and CDR2 FQNEAQ (reference sequence). Through a sample-barcoded 5' primer and a J-beta primer mix, a second PCR was run for roughly 6 to 11 cycles. Every cDNA molecule carried a tag from a template-switch adaptor bearing 12 random nucleotides. TCRdb analysed the 5' RACE reads with MiXCR anew, one entry per CDR3 protein. This repertoire shows approximately 810,000 distinct CDR3 sequences, 30% to 45% found once; its top ten account for approximately 13%.

Sequenced sample: blood. This clonotype was sampled from a man between 18 and 35 years old in good health. The chain recombines TRBV7-9 with TRBJ1-2; 7 bases are shared with TRBD1. The CDR3 protein is CASSRQGRGDGYTF. For the CDR3, the DNA is TGTGCCAGCAGCCGACAGGGCCGGGGCGATGGCTACACCTTC.